A single sample gave rise to the 30 T cell receptor beta chains below, sequenced in a study of Ad26.COV2.S vaccination and SARS-CoV-2 variants. Indicated treatment: 19 received Ad26.COV2.S at low or high dose, single or two shots; about 5 received placebo; per-sample allocation not given. Sampling happened 63 days after the first vaccine or placebo injection. This table comes from immunoSEQ multiplex PCR, and its TCRdb copy is limited to in-frame clones, with some not included. The sample shows fewer than 800,000 clones, 80% to 90% of them seen only once. The material sequenced was peripheral blood, taken in a trial of Ad26.COV2.S vaccine versus placebo. All receptors derive from a person aged 18 to 59 who received the Ad26.COV2.S COVID-19 vaccine or a placebo.

Here the CDR3 reads CASSYEPSGRQETQYF. The DNA of the CDR3 is TGTGCCAGCAGTTACGAGCCTAGCGGGCGCCAAGAGACCCAGTACTTC. The chain employs TRBV6-5 and TRBJ2-5, with 8 bases matching TRBD2. This CDR3 spans 16 amino acids. CDR1 and CDR2 from the germline V gene are MNHEY and SVGAGI. The V segment lost 2 bases and the J segment 1 base; nucleotides outside the gene matches: 6.

The chain employs TRBV27 and TRBJ2-3, with a possible D match to TRBD1 (6 bases). Germline CDR1 reads MNHEY; CDR2 reads SMNVEV (reference sequence). CDR3 size: 17 residues. Trimming removed 6 bases from V and 1 base from J, with 20 bases in between. The CDR3 DNA sequence: TGTGCCAGCAGCAAATATATGGACAGCTCGGGCACAGATACGCAGTATTTT. This sequence encodes CASSKYMDSSGTDTQYF.

The gene calls are TRBV10-2 and TRBJ2-3; 7 bases are shared with TRBD1. The CDR3 is made up of 14 amino acids. Germline CDR1 reads WSHSY; CDR2 reads SAAADI. The V gene end was trimmed by 2 bases and the J gene end by 1 base; junction bases not matched to a gene: 0. The CDR3 loop is CASSETGGTDTQYF. CDR3 in DNA: TGCGCCAGCAGTGAGACAGGGGGCACAGATACGCAGTATTTT.

The rearrangement uses TRBV7-9 and TRBJ1-1; maybe TRBD1 (5 bases). The CDR3 extends over 15 amino acids. CDR1 and CDR2 (germline): SEHNR, FQNEAQ (reference sequence). V was shortened by 5 bases and J by 5 bases, with 18 bases between the two germline ends. The CDR3 DNA is TGTGCCAGCAGCGACACCCCAGGGACCCGGACTGAAGCTTTCTTT. This sequence encodes CASSDTPGTRTEAFF. Based on the CDR3 plus reference TRBV7-9 and TRBJ1-1, the full variable domain is DTGVSQNPRHKITKRGQNVTFRCDPISEHNRLYWYRQTLGQGPEFLTYFQNEAQLEKSRLLSDRFSAERPKGSFSTLEIQRTEQGDSAMYLCASSDTPGTRTEAFFGQGTRLTVV.

The chain recombines TRBV25-1 with TRBJ2-2, with D perhaps given as TRBD1 or TRBD2 (6 bases each). This CDR3 contains 16 residues. The V end lost 1 base, the J end lost 1 base, and 10 bases lay between the germline ends. Germline values: CDR1 MGHDK, CDR2 SYGVNS. This CDR3 reads CASSELGGQNTGELFF. CDR3 nucleotide sequence: TGTGCCAGCAGTGAATTAGGGGGGCAGAACACCGGGGAGCTGTTTTTT.

The V call is TRBV7-9, the J call TRBJ1-1; D call uncertain. Germline-derived CDR1 and CDR2 are SEHNR and FQNEAQ (reference sequence). Deletions cut 5 bases from V and 1 base from J, with 8 bases between. CDR3 length: 13 amino acids. CDR3 protein: CASSPTQNTEAFF. DNA of the CDR3: TGTGCCAGCAGCCCGACTCAGAACACTGAAGCTTTCTTT.

The chain employs TRBV12-5 and TRBJ2-3; TRBD2 matches 8 bases. The germline gives CDR1 LGHNT, CDR2 FRNRAP. This CDR3 has 16 residues. Germline trimming cut 1 base from V and 0 bases from J; bases unmatched to any gene: 3. In DNA, the CDR3 is TGTGCTAGTGGTTTGGGTCTAGCGGGTAGCACAGATACGCAGTATTTT. It encodes CASGLGLAGSTDTQYF.

This clone came up once. The chain has TRBV18 and TRBJ1-6, with TRBD1 identical over 10 bases. The CDR3 spans 15 residues. CDR1 is KGHSH and CDR2 is LQKENI in the germline V gene. V shed 5 bases and J 5 bases; nucleotides not matched to a gene: 3. CDR3 region: CASSDRGHDNSPLHF. CDR3 DNA sequence: TGTGCCAGCTCAGACAGGGGGCACGATAATTCACCCCTCCACTTT.

V is TRBV4-3 and J is TRBJ2-5; 7 nucleotides align to TRBD2. Germline V gene sequence: CDR1 LGHNA, CDR2 YSLEER. The V and J ends lost 5 bases and 3 bases, in that order; junction bases with no gene match: 6. The CDR3 consists of 14 residues. DNA for the CDR3: TGCGCCAGCAGCTTCCGGAGCGGGGAAGAGACCCAGTACTTC. Residues: CASSFRSGEETQYF.

The chain joins TRBV2 to TRBJ1-5; perhaps TRBD1 as D (5 bases). Germline V CDR1 and CDR2: SNHLY, FYNNEI. This CDR3 spans 14 amino acids. The ends were cut back, 6 bases at V and 0 bases at J, with 9 bases in the middle. The CDR3 reads CASRLTVSNQPQHF. The DNA for the CDR3 is TGTGCCAGCAGGCTGACAGTTAGCAATCAGCCCCAGCATTTT. The full variable domain, rest sourced from reference TRBV2 and TRBJ1-5, is EPEVTQTPSHQVTQMGQEVILRCVPISNHLYFYWYRQILGQKVEFLVSFYNNEISEKSEIFDDQFSVERPDGSNFTLKIRSTKLEDSAMYFCASRLTVSNQPQHFGDGTRLSIL.

The rearrangement links TRBV14 to TRBJ2-7, with D perhaps matching TRBD2 (6 bases). The CDR3 spans 14 residues. V was trimmed by 4 bases and J by 2 bases, leaving 12 bases between them. CDR1 and CDR2 from the germline V gene are SGHDN and FVKESK. CDR3 sequence reads: CASSRVGGTYEQYF. The DNA of the CDR3 is TGTGCCAGCAGCCGGGTAGGCGGGACCTACGAGCAGTACTTC.

The rearrangement uses TRBV6-8 and TRBJ2-4; D might be TRBD1 or TRBD2, each matching 5 bases. Germline V gives CDR1 MNHGY, CDR2 SAAAGT. V lost 6 bases and J 11 bases, leaving 26 bases between the germline ends. The CDR3 length is 16 residues. CDR3 in amino acids: CASRSLGGPLERFQYF. The CDR3 DNA follows: TGTGCCAGCAGGTCCCTTGGGGGACCCCTTGAGAGGTTTCAGTACTTC.

The V call is TRBV27, the J call TRBJ2-7; 11 nucleotides match TRBD2. CDR1 is MNHEY, CDR2 SMNVEV, per germline (reference sequence). Losses at the gene ends were 8 bases for V and 1 base for J; bases not matched to a gene: 4. The CDR3 runs 14 residues. The CDR3, as DNA: TGTGCCAGCCGACTAGCGGGAACGTCCTACGAGCAGTACTTC. The encoded protein is CASRLAGTSYEQYF.

The J gene is TRBJ1-6, the V gene TRBV5-6; possibly TRBD1 for D (5 bases). This CDR3 has 15 amino acids. Trimming shortened V by 0 bases and J by 7 bases, and 11 bases separated the two germline ends. Germline V gene lookup returns CDR1 SGHDT and CDR2 YYEEEE. CDR3 region: CASSLGGLQNSPLHF. The CDR3, as DNA: TGTGCCAGCAGCTTGGGGGGACTGCAGAATTCACCCCTCCACTTT.

The chain joins TRBV4-3 to TRBJ2-1, with 7 bases lining up with TRBD1. In germline, CDR1 is LGHNA, CDR2 YSLEER. J lost 3 bases, V lost 1 base, and 3 bases had no gene match. This CDR3 region has 15 residues. The CDR3 DNA sequence: TGCGCCAGCAGCCAAGCAGGGGGTCGCTACAATGAGCAGTTCTTC. This codes for CASSQAGGRYNEQFF.

The chain couples TRBV23-1 to TRBJ2-5; D unresolved. TRBV23-1 is treated as an ORF (open reading frame) with a function not yet certain. CDR3 size: 12 residues. V was shortened by 4 bases and J by 1 base, with 4 bases between the two germline ends. The CDR3 DNA sequence: TGCGCCAGCAGTCGAGGCCAAGAGACCCAGTACTTC. This gives the protein CASSRGQETQYF.

CDR3 amino acids: CASAPQGNTGELFF. The CDR3 bases are TGTGCCAGCGCCCCCCAGGGGAACACCGGGGAGCTGTTTTTT. The gene calls are TRBV6-5 and TRBJ2-2, with D possibly matching TRBD1 (5 bases). V was clipped by 8 bases and J by 1 base, with 11 bases between them. Germline values: CDR1 MNHEY, CDR2 SVGAGI. The CDR3 length is 14 residues.

The chain uses TRBV10-3 and TRBJ2-3; D ambiguous. Per the germline V gene, CDR1 is ENHRY and CDR2 is SYGVKD. Trimming stripped 8 bases from V and 0 bases from J, with 3 bases between. The CDR3 contains 11 residues. CDR3 amino acids: CAIGSTDTQYF. CDR3 nucleotide sequence: TGTGCCATCGGGAGCACAGATACGCAGTATTTT.

The rearrangement links TRBV27 to TRBJ2-1, with D tentatively TRBD2 (6 bases). This CDR3 is 13 amino acids long. The germline V gene has CDR1 MNHEY and CDR2 SMNVEV (reference sequence). Trimming stripped 0 bases from V and 16 bases from J, with 16 bases between. CDR3 amino acids: CASSLSGGTPLFF. The CDR3 coding sequence is TGTGCCAGCAGTTTATCTGGAGGGACCCCGCTCTTCTTC.

The chain is built from TRBV5-4 and TRBJ2-5; D possibly corresponds to TRBD2 (6 bases). The CDR3 is 14 residues long. CDR1 and CDR2 from the germline V gene are SGHNT and YYREEE (reference sequence). V was shortened by 3 bases and J by 2 bases, with 11 bases between the two germline ends. The CDR3 nucleotides read TGTGCCAGCAGCTGGGGAGGCGTTCAAGAGACCCAGTACTTC. This translates into CASSWGGVQETQYF.

The gene calls are TRBV7-8 and TRBJ1-2; D not certain. The germline V gene encodes CDR1 SGHVS and CDR2 FQNEAQ. CDR3 length: 12 residues. The ends were cut back, 0 bases at V and 8 bases at J, with 7 bases in the middle. The CDR3 is CASSLARGGYTF. CDR3 nucleotide sequence: TGTGCCAGCAGCTTAGCTCGCGGGGGCTACACCTTC.

V is TRBV5-6 and J is TRBJ2-2; TRBD2 might be the D (6 bases). This CDR3 comprises 14 residues. The V gene lost 1 base and the J gene lost 4 bases, with 8 bases spanning the gap. Germline CDR1 is SGHDT and CDR2 is YYEEEE. CDR3 amino acids: CASSLWGLTGELFF. The CDR3 DNA follows: TGTGCCAGCAGCTTGTGGGGACTCACCGGGGAGCTGTTTTTT.

This chain connects TRBV5-4 to TRBJ1-2; a possible D gene is TRBD1 (6 bases). V gave up 5 bases and J gave up 4 bases, with 21 bases separating them. This CDR3 contains 16 residues. Germline V CDR1 and CDR2: SGHNT, YYREEE (reference sequence). The CDR3 reads CASSPPVTGYTYGYTF. CDR3 sequence (DNA): TGTGCCAGCAGTCCCCCGGTCACAGGGTATACCTATGGCTACACCTTC. Full variable domain (missing parts from reference TRBV5-4 and TRBJ1-2): ETGVTQSPTHLIKTRGQQVTLRCSSQSGHNTVSWYQQALGQGPQFIFQYYREEENGRGNFPPRFSGLQFPNYSSELNVNALELDDSALYLCASSPPVTGYTYGYTFGSGTRLTVV.

The chain carries TRBV18 and TRBJ1-4, with D maybe TRBD1 (5 bases). Germline CDR1 reads KGHSH; CDR2 reads LQKENI. V gave up 0 bases and J gave up 7 bases, with 12 bases separating them. The CDR3 length is 15 residues. The CDR3 DNA is TGTGCCAGCTCACCACCGTTGGGGGGAGTTGAAAAACTGTTTTTT. Protein sequence: CASSPPLGGVEKLFF.

The rearrangement links TRBV24-1 to TRBJ2-1; 12 nucleotides align to TRBD2. This CDR3 has 16 residues. V shed 6 bases and J 0 bases; nucleotides not matched to a gene: 2. Germline V gene lookup returns CDR1 KGHDR and CDR2 SFDVKD. The CDR3 is CATSSSGRGSYNEQFF. The DNA for the CDR3 is TGTGCCACCAGTTCTAGCGGGAGGGGCTCCTACAATGAGCAGTTCTTC.

The chain has TRBV7-2 and TRBJ1-1; no definite D call. Germline V gene lookup returns CDR1 SGHTA and CDR2 FQGNSA. This CDR3 contains 13 residues. V lost 6 bases to trimming and J lost 3 bases, with 11 bases between them. The CDR3 is CASRTPLDTEAFF. As DNA, the CDR3 is TGTGCCAGCAGGACTCCCCTTGACACTGAAGCTTTCTTT.

The chain employs TRBV7-2 and TRBJ2-7, with 12 bases fitting TRBD2. The CDR3 loop spans 15 amino acids. Germline CDR1 reads SGHTA; CDR2 reads FQGNSA. V shed 6 bases, J shed 4 bases, and the junction held 7 bases outside the gene matches. As DNA, the CDR3 is TGTGCCAGCAGGCTCGGACTAGCGGGAAGGTACGAGCAGTACTTC. Amino acids: CASRLGLAGRYEQYF.

The chain employs TRBV29-1 and TRBJ1-3, with D perhaps TRBD1 (5 bases). The CDR3 loop spans 13 amino acids. Trimming removed 3 bases at V and 0 bases at J, with 6 bases between. The germline V gene has CDR1 SQVTM and CDR2 ANQGSEA. Written as DNA, the CDR3 is TGCAGCGTTGAGGGGACCTCTGGAAACACCATATATTTT. Translation gives CSVEGTSGNTIYF.

V gene TRBV5-1 combines with J gene TRBJ1-2; D is ambiguous. This CDR3 is 13 amino acids long. Trimming pared 4 bases from V and 6 bases from J, leaving 13 bases between. The germline CDR1 and CDR2 sequences are SGHRS and YFSETQ. This CDR3 reads CASSGVKANGYTF. The CDR3 nucleotides are TGCGCCAGCAGCGGGGTGAAGGCTAATGGCTACACCTTC.

V is TRBV7-2 and J is TRBJ1-6; D possibly corresponds to TRBD1 (6 bases). V lost 2 bases, J lost 10 bases, and 9 bases lay in between. CDR1 SGHTA and CDR2 FQGNSA come from the germline V gene. This CDR3 is built from 13 residues. The CDR3 region has the DNA TGTGCCAGCAGCTTATTGGGGGCATCACCCCTCCACTTT. It is translated as CASSLLGASPLHF. The full variable domain, its missing parts supplied by reference TRBV7-2 and TRBJ1-6, is GAGVSQSPSNKVTEKGKDVELRCDPISGHTALYWYRQSLGQGLEFLIYFQGNSAPDKSGLPSDRFSAERTGGSVSTLTIQRTQQEDSAVYLCASSLLGASPLHFGNGTRLTVT.